This T cell receptor (beta chain) was sequenced in a study of blood T cell repertoires in COVID-19. Looking at the study overall: The origin of the acute and convalescent COVID-19 samples was the United States, Italy and Spain. PBMCs, B-cell-depleted T cells, or T cells provided the cDNA or gDNA that made up the material.

Deletions cut 0 bases from V and 13 bases from J, with 10 bases between. This CDR3 is 11 amino acids long. CDR1 and CDR2 from the germline V gene are GTSNPN and SVGIG (reference sequence). Per the original data handling: By means of reference gene primer amplification, nucleated cell counts were estimated. Here immunoSEQ multiplex PCR was the method, and the copy in TCRdb shows in-frame clones only, minus some. That table is the source of V, J and clone size, and D and trimming were worked out from the DNA. Of around 40,000 clones in the sample, approximately 91% were seen once. This chain links TRBV30 with TRBJ2-1; D is perhaps TRBD2 (5 bases). The receptor's source is a woman aged 25-40 years in a cohort sampled during active COVID-19. Source material: peripheral blood. The CDR3 nucleotides read TGTGCCTGGAGTGTACTTGAGGGACAGTTCTTC. Protein: CAWSVLEGQFF.